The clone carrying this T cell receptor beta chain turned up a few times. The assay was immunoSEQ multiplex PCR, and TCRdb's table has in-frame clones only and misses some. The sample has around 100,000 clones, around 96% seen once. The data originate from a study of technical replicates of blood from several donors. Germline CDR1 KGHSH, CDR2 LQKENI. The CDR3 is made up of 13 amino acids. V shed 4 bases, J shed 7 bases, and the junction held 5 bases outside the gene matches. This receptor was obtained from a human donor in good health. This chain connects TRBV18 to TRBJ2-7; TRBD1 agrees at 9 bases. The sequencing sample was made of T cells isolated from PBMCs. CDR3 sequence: CASSQDRGGEQYF. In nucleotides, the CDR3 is TGTGCCAGCTCACAAGACAGGGGGGGGGAGCAGTACTTC.